Listed below are T cell receptor beta chains from one sample, sequenced in a study of PD-L1 blockade in urothelial cancer. Sequencing used immunoSEQ multiplex PCR; TCRdb keeps in-frame clones, though not all of them. This repertoire shows about 51,000 clones, just over 85% found once; its top ten account for 20% to 25%. The sequences come from PBMCs, collected around atezolizumab (anti-PD-L1) treatment. The receptors were sampled from a man aged 55 to 70 with urothelial cancer. Both conserved end residues are part of each CDR3. D genes are given only for firm matches. Part of the rows lack a size; the others show once, few, many or a class for expanded clones.

j_gene | d_gene | abundance | v_gene | CDR3nt | CDR3aa
TRBJ1-6 | NA | NA | TRBV28 | TGTGCCAGCGGTGGAACAGGCGGTTCACCCCTCCACTTT | CASGGTGGSPLHF
TRBJ2-7 | NA | NA | TRBV11-2 | TGTGCCAGCAGCCCACGACAGGAGTCCTACGAGCAGTACTTC | CASSPRQESYEQYF
TRBJ2-2 | TRBD1 | NA | TRBV18 | TGTGCCAGCTCACCACGGGACAGGGGGAACACCGGGGAGCTGTTTTTT | CASSPRDRGNTGELFF
TRBJ2-7 | NA | NA | TRBV7-8 | TGTGCCAGCAGCTTTCTCACAGACAGAACCTACGAGCAGTACTTC | CASSFLTDRTYEQYF
TRBJ2-2 | TRBD1 | NA | TRBV5-6 | TGTGCCAGCACCGCAATAGGGACAGAAAACACCGGGGAGCTGTTTTTT | CASTAIGTENTGELFF
TRBJ2-2 | NA | NA | TRBV29-1 | TGCAGCGTTGACCCGGGGGCCGGGGAGCTGTTTTTT | CSVDPGAGELFF
TRBJ1-1 | TRBD1 | NA | TRBV6-5 | TGTGCCAGCAGTTTTGGACAGGTAAACACTGAAGCTTTCTTT | CASSFGQVNTEAFF
TRBJ1-2 | TRBD1 | many | TRBV15 | TGTGCCACCAGCAGGGGGACAGGGTCAACAAGAGGCAACTATGGCTACACCTTC | CATSRGTGSTRGNYGYTF
TRBJ2-7 | NA | NA | TRBV9 | TGTGCCAGCAGCGTAGGCGCAAGCTCCTACGAGCAGTACTTC | CASSVGASSYEQYF
TRBJ2-1 | TRBD1 | NA | TRBV4-1 | TGCGCCAGCAGCCGAATTGAGACAGGGTCCCATGAGCAGTTCTTC | CASSRIETGSHEQFF
TRBJ2-1 | TRBD2 | NA | TRBV5-1 | TGCGCCAGCAGCCCGCTAGCGGGAGATAAAACCTACAATGAGCAGTTCTTC | CASSPLAGDKTYNEQFF
TRBJ1-5 | NA | NA | TRBV30 | TGTGCCTGGAGTGTACGGCTGGGCAGCCAAAGCAATCAGCCCCAGCATTTT | CAWSVRLGSQSNQPQHF
TRBJ2-7 | TRBD1 | NA | TRBV6-6 | TGTGCCAGCTCTGACAGGGTTCACTACGAGCAGTACTTC | CASSDRVHYEQYF
TRBJ2-5 | TRBD1 | NA | TRBV18 | TGTGCCAGCTCTCCGACAGGGCTTCAAGAGACCCAGTACTTC | CASSPTGLQETQYF
TRBJ2-1 | TRBD2 | few | TRBV7-2 | TGTGCCAGCACCTGGACTAGCGGAGTTGACAATGAGCAGTTCTTC | CASTWTSGVDNEQFF
TRBJ1-5 | NA | NA | TRBV6-1 | TGTGCCAGCAGTCCTAACGGAGGACCCAATCAGCCCCAGCATTTT | CASSPNGGPNQPQHF
TRBJ1-2 | TRBD1 | NA | TRBV5-1 | TGCGCCAGCAGCTTGGCCTTGGACAGGGAAGGGGATGGCTACACCTTC | CASSLALDREGDGYTF
TRBJ2-7 | TRBD2 | NA | TRBV28 | TGTGCCAGCAGTGTAACCCCGGGACTACTCTACGAGCAGTACTTC | CASSVTPGLLYEQYF
TRBJ2-7 | NA | NA | TRBV4-1 | TGCGCCAGCAGCCAAGTAGCCTTTACCTACGAGCAGTACTTC | CASSQVAFTYEQYF
TRBJ2-4 | NA | NA | TRBV21-1 | TGTGCCAGCAGCAGAAGGACAGGGAAAATACTAGCCAAAAACATTCAGTACTTC | CASSRRTGKILAKNIQYF
TRBJ2-6 | TRBD1 | once | TRBV28 | TGTGCCAGCAGTCTTCGGGACAGGGCGGCCAACGTCCTGACTTTC | CASSLRDRAANVLTF
TRBJ2-7 | TRBD1 | NA | TRBV7-9 | TGTGCCAGCGGGCTCATAACAGGGGTAAGCTCCTACGAGCAGTACTTC | CASGLITGVSSYEQYF
TRBJ2-7 | TRBD1 | NA | TRBV5-4 | TGTGCCAGCAGCCAACCGACAGGGATTATGGGGGAGCAGTACTTC | CASSQPTGIMGEQYF
TRBJ2-7 | NA | NA | TRBV28 | TGTGCCAGCAAAACCCATGACAGGAATTACGAGCAGTACTTC | CASKTHDRNYEQYF
TRBJ2-3 | TRBD1 | once | TRBV5-1 | TGCGCCAGCAGCCCAAGGGGACAGGGTTTTACAGATACGCAGTATTTT | CASSPRGQGFTDTQYF
TRBJ1-6 | TRBD1 | NA | TRBV6-5 | TGTGCCAGCAGTTACCTGGGGACAGGGACCAATTCACCCCTCCACTTT | CASSYLGTGTNSPLHF
TRBJ1-3 | NA | NA | TRBV7-2 | TGTGCCAGCAGCTGGAGGGGGGGAAATGGAAACACCATATATTTT | CASSWRGGNGNTIYF
TRBJ1-2 | NA | NA | TRBV30 | TGTGCCTGGAGTGGTGACAGCCGAGTTGCGTACACCTTC | CAWSGDSRVAYTF
TRBJ1-6 | NA | NA | TRBV5-1 | TGCGCCAGCAGCTTGAAGAGCTCCTATAATTCACCCCTCCACTTT | CASSLKSSYNSPLHF
TRBJ1-6 | NA | NA | TRBV2 | TGTGCCAGCACGGCAGGCCCTAATTCACCCCTCCACTTT | CASTAGPNSPLHF
TRBJ2-7 | NA | few | TRBV7-2 | TGTGCCAGCAGCTCTGGGGATGGCAGGGGAATCGCCTACGAGCAGTACTTC | CASSSGDGRGIAYEQYF
TRBJ2-1 | TRBD2 | NA | TRBV4-1 | TGCGCCAGCAGCCAAGGACTAGCGGGAGGTATCTACAATGAGCAGTTCTTC | CASSQGLAGGIYNEQFF
TRBJ2-1 | NA | NA | TRBV20-1 | TGCACCCTCAAGAGAGAAAATGAGCAGTTCTTC | CTLKRENEQFF
TRBJ1-6 | NA | NA | TRBV5-1 | TGCGCCAGCAGCCTAGCGGAGTTTAATCTCCTCCACTTT | CASSLAEFNLLHF
TRBJ1-1 | TRBD1 | NA | TRBV5-1 | TGCGCCAGCAGGTCCGGGACAGGGGGGGGATTGGGCACTGAAGCTTTCTTT | CASRSGTGGGLGTEAFF
TRBJ2-2 | TRBD2 | NA | TRBV18 | TGTGCCAGCTCACCAAGGCCAGCGGGGGGATCTGTGAACACCGGGGAGCTGTTTTTT | CASSPRPAGGSVNTGELFF
TRBJ2-5 | TRBD2 | NA | TRBV5-6 | TGTGCCAGCAGCTTGTTGGGGGGGGGCCAAGAGACCCAGTACTTC | CASSLLGGGQETQYF
TRBJ2-7 | TRBD2 | NA | TRBV5-1 | TGCGCCAGCAGCTTGGCCGGTCAGGGACTATACGAGCAGTACTTC | CASSLAGQGLYEQYF
TRBJ2-3 | NA | NA | TRBV5-1 | TGCGCCAGCTGGGCGACGGGAACCTTCACAGATACGCAGTATTTT | CASWATGTFTDTQYF
TRBJ1-1 | TRBD1 | NA | TRBV19 | TGTGCCAGTATAGGCCGGGACAGGGGGAACACTGAAGCTTTCTTT | CASIGRDRGNTEAFF
TRBJ1-4 | NA | once | TRBV29-1 | TGCAGCACGACCGCGGGGGCCGGGAATGAAAAACTGTTTTTT | CSTTAGAGNEKLFF
TRBJ1-1 | NA | NA | TRBV29-1 | TGCAGCGTTGAAAGTCCCCAGGGCCGTACTGAAGCTTTCTTT | CSVESPQGRTEAFF
TRBJ2-7 | NA | NA | TRBV10-3 | TGTGCCATCAGTGAGTCAGGGGGGGGCTACGAGCAGTACTTC | CAISESGGGYEQYF
TRBJ1-2 | NA | few | TRBV4-3 | TGCGCCAGCAGCCAAGGGTGGAGGGCTGGCTACACCTTC | CASSQGWRAGYTF
TRBJ2-3 | TRBD1 | NA | TRBV5-1 | TGCGCCAGCAGCCCCTTGACAGGGAGTGCAGATACGCAGTATTTT | CASSPLTGSADTQYF
TRBJ1-1 | TRBD1 | NA | TRBV19 | TGTGCCAGTAGTAGATACCGGGACAGGGATGTCACTGAAGCTTTCTTT | CASSRYRDRDVTEAFF
TRBJ1-6 | TRBD1 | NA | TRBV7-6 | TGTGCCAGCAGCTTAGGGGGACAGGGAAGCTCACCCCTCCACTTT | CASSLGGQGSSPLHF
TRBJ2-3 | NA | NA | TRBV7-2 | TGTGCCAGCAGCTTAGGTTTTGGGGCGAGCACAGATACGCAGTATTTT | CASSLGFGASTDTQYF
TRBJ1-4 | TRBD1 | NA | TRBV5-1 | TGCGCCAGCTCCCTTCTTGGAACCAGGGGGCAACTGTTTTTT | CASSLLGTRGQLFF
TRBJ2-7 | NA | few | TRBV7-2 | TGTGCCAGCAGCCGAAATCTCCAGGGTGCCGCCTACGAGCAGTACTTC | CASSRNLQGAAYEQYF